Presented here are 24 T cell receptor beta chains from one specimen sequenced in a study of neoadjuvant anti-PD-1 for oral cavity cancer. TCRdb keeps only in-frame clones here, not all; method: immunoSEQ multiplex PCR. The repertoire holds 18,000 or so clones, with around 76% as singletons. Sequencing used PBMCs, obtained before nivolumab (anti-PD-1) treatment. These receptors were obtained from a person between 40 and 85 years old with oral cavity squamous cell carcinoma.

The chain links TRBV5-4 to TRBJ2-3, with 9 nucleotides matching TRBD1. CDR3 length: 16 residues. CDR1 and CDR2 (germline): SGHNT, YYREEE (reference sequence). The ends lost 0 bases at V and 2 bases at J; junction bases unmatched: 4. The CDR3 nucleotides read TGTGCCAGCAGCTTGGCCGGACAGGGGAACACAGATACGCAGTATTTT. Amino acid sequence: CASSLAGQGNTDTQYF.

In this sample, this clone turned up once. The rearrangement uses TRBV7-2 and TRBJ1-1, with a weak D call TRBD1 (5 bases). Trimming removed 0 bases from V and 4 bases from J, with 12 bases in between. This CDR3 has 15 residues. Germline V gene data show CDR1 as SGHTA and CDR2 as FQGNSA. CDR3 sequence (DNA): TGTGCCAGCAGCTTAGCAGGGGCCGCCTCCACTGAAGCTTTCTTT. The encoded protein is CASSLAGAASTEAFF.

The chain links TRBV9 to TRBJ1-5; 12 positions agree with TRBD1. The CDR3 length is 16 residues. In germline, CDR1 is SGDLS, CDR2 YYNGEE. The V and J ends lost 4 bases and 6 bases, in that order; junction bases with no gene match: 8. The CDR3 DNA reads as TGTGCCAGCAGCCCAGGGGGGGACAGGGGGCTTCAGCCCCAGCATTTT. Translation: CASSPGGDRGLQPQHF.

Points on this clone: The same CDR3 is also encoded by other DNA sequences in this sample. The chain has TRBV2 and TRBJ1-4; the match to TRBD1 covers 7 bases. The CDR3 extends over 16 amino acids. Germline lookup yields CDR1 SNHLY and CDR2 FYNNEI. V dropped 4 bases and J dropped 3; count of bases not matched to a gene: 8. The CDR3: CASSGKGGSSNEKLFF. CDR3 coding DNA: TGTGCCAGCAGTGGGAAAGGGGGCTCCTCTAATGAAAAACTGTTTTTT.

The count of this clone is one. V and J are TRBV6-6 and TRBJ1-2; weak D call: TRBD1 (6 bases). Germline assignment: CDR1 MNHNY and CDR2 SVGAGI (reference sequence). CDR3 length equals 14 residues. The V and J ends lost 0 bases and 2 bases respectively, with 7 bases between them. For the CDR3, the DNA is TGTGCCAGCAGTTACTCTGGACAGAACTATGGCTACACCTTC. Residues: CASSYSGQNYGYTF.

This chain uses TRBV20-1 with TRBJ2-1, with D possibly matching TRBD1 (5 bases). V was shortened by 7 bases and J by 4 bases, with 8 bases between the two germline ends. CDR1 is DFQATT, CDR2 SNEGSKA, per germline (reference sequence). The CDR3 is 11 amino acids. CDR3 amino acids: CSGGPYNEQFF. CDR3 bases: TGCAGTGGGGGCCCTTACAATGAGCAGTTCTTC.

The chain combines TRBV15 with TRBJ1-1; unclear D gene. Germline CDR1 LNHNV, CDR2 YYDKDF (reference sequence). The CDR3 extends over 13 amino acids. V was clipped by 6 bases and J by 0 bases, with 8 bases between them. CDR3 residues: CATSRTVNTEAFF. The CDR3 DNA sequence: TGTGCCACCAGTCGGACGGTGAACACTGAAGCTTTCTTT. Full variable domain (missing parts from reference TRBV15 and TRBJ1-1): DAMVIQNPRYQVTQFGKPVTLSCSQTLNHNVMYWYQQKSSQAPKLLFHYYDKDFNNEADTPDNFQSRRPNTSFCFLDIRSPGLGDTAMYLCATSRTVNTEAFFGQGTRLTVV.

This clone was recorded only once. The chain carries TRBV4-2 and TRBJ2-7; D is uncertain. Germline V gene lookup returns CDR1 LGHNA and CDR2 YNFKEQ. Trimming shortened V by 3 bases and J by 7 bases, and 10 bases separated the two germline ends. This CDR3 comprises 12 residues. CDR3 sequence reads: CASSQVVGEQYF. CDR3 DNA sequence: TGTGCCAGCAGCCAGGTAGTGGGTGAGCAGTACTTC.

The chain links TRBV6-5 to TRBJ2-5; 7 bases are a match to TRBD2. The germline V gene has CDR1 MNHEY and CDR2 SVGAGI. This CDR3 comprises 12 residues. J was trimmed by 4 bases and V by 10 bases; bases with no gene match: 6. CDR3 DNA: TGTGCCACAGGGAGGGGTGGAGAGACCCAGTACTTC. It translates to CATGRGGETQYF.

With regard to this clone: The germline gene is not matched at one end of the junction; a read error may be the cause. The rearrangement uses TRBV7-6 and TRBJ1-1; D uncertain. CDR1 is SGHVS, CDR2 FNYEAQ, per germline. The CDR3 has 14 residues. This CDR3 reads CASSLAAANTEAFF. In DNA form, the CDR3 reads TGTGCCAGCAGCCTAGCCGCGGCGAACACTGAAGCTTTCTTT.

The chain has TRBV27 and TRBJ1-5; D gene unclear. Trimming removed 4 bases at V and 4 bases at J, with 8 bases between. Germline-derived CDR1 and CDR2 are MNHEY and SMNVEV (reference sequence). This CDR3 comprises 13 residues. The CDR3 bases are TGTGCCAGCAGTTCCCTCCGAAATCAGCCCCAGCATTTT. It specifies CASSSLRNQPQHF.

This rearrangement joins TRBV7-6 to TRBJ2-1; D remains ambiguous. V was cut by 1 base and J by 9 bases, with 10 bases left in between. Germline V gene lookup returns CDR1 SGHVS and CDR2 FNYEAQ. This CDR3 spans 13 amino acids. The CDR3 DNA follows: TGTGCCAGCAGCTTAGGGGCTAGAAGTGAGCAGTTCTTC. Translated: CASSLGARSEQFF. Complete variable domain (other parts from reference TRBV7-6 and TRBJ2-1): GAGVSQSPRYKVTKRGQDVALRCDPISGHVSLYWYRQALGQGPEFLTYFNYEAQQDKSGLPNDRFSAERPEGSISTLTIQRTEQRDSAMYRCASSLGARSEQFFGPGTRLTVL.

The gene calls are TRBV5-1 and TRBJ2-7; TRBD1 agrees at 12 bases. From germline, CDR1 is SGHRS and CDR2 YFSETQ. The ends lost 2 bases at V and 6 bases at J; junction bases unmatched: 3. This CDR3 is 14 amino acids long. Here the CDR3 reads CASSLGTGGAEQYF. CDR3 coding DNA: TGCGCCAGCAGCTTAGGGACAGGGGGCGCCGAGCAGTACTTC.

This sequence joins TRBV27 and TRBJ1-1; possible D gene TRBD1, 6 bases. The V and J ends lost 5 bases and 0 bases respectively, with 7 bases between them. The CDR3 length is 13 residues. Per the germline V gene, CDR1 is MNHEY and CDR2 is SMNVEV (reference sequence). Written as DNA, the CDR3 is TGTGCCAGCAGTGGGACAATGAACACTGAAGCTTTCTTT. It codes for CASSGTMNTEAFF.

CDR3 amino acids: CASSYSTPSLGTEAFF. The DNA for the CDR3 is TGTGCCAGCAGTTACTCGACCCCGTCCCTGGGGACTGAAGCTTTCTTT. The chain uses TRBV6-6 and TRBJ1-1; D remains unclear. CDR3 size: 16 residues. Germline assignment: CDR1 MNHNY and CDR2 SVGAGI (reference sequence). Trimming shortened V by 0 bases and J by 5 bases, and 16 bases separated the two germline ends.

J is TRBJ2-7 and V is TRBV7-9; D is undetermined. The germline V gene encodes CDR1 SEHNR and CDR2 FQNEAQ (reference sequence). Trimming took off 2 bases at V and 4 bases at J, with 12 bases between the two ends. This CDR3 contains 14 residues. Here the CDR3 DNA reads TGTGCCAGCAGCTTAACGGATACGGGTTACGAGCAGTACTTC. Translating it yields CASSLTDTGYEQYF.

This clone was observed a handful of times. This sequence joins TRBV5-1 and TRBJ2-2; D is perhaps TRBD1 (6 bases). Germline CDR1 and CDR2: SGHRS and YFSETQ. This CDR3 region has 13 residues. V lost 6 bases and J 3 bases, leaving 9 bases between the germline ends. CDR3 DNA sequence: TGCGCCAGCAACAGGGTGGACACCGGGGAGCTGTTTTTT. Residues: CASNRVDTGELFF.

CDR3 in DNA: TGTGCCAGTAGTATCTACATTGTTCTAAGTTCGCCTAGCAATCAGCCCCAGCATTTT. This gives the protein CASSIYIVLSSPSNQPQHF. The V call is TRBV19, the J call TRBJ1-5; unclear D gene. The CDR3 contains 19 residues. The germline CDR1 and CDR2 sequences are LNHDA and SQIVND (reference sequence). With 3 bases removed from V and 0 bases from J, the gap between germline ends came to 21 bases. Supplemented by reference TRBV19 and TRBJ1-5, the full variable domain reads DGGITQSPKYLFRKEGQNVTLSCEQNLNHDAMYWYRQDPGQGLRLIYYSQIVNDFQKGDIAEGYSVSREKKESFPLTVTSAQKNPTAFYLCASSIYIVLSSPSNQPQHFGDGTRLSIL.

The chain joins TRBV19 to TRBJ2-1; D is perhaps TRBD2 (6 bases). CDR1 LNHDA and CDR2 SQIVND come from the germline V gene (reference sequence). The V end lost 7 bases, the J end lost 9 bases, and 16 bases lay between the germline ends. This CDR3 is built from 13 residues. The CDR3 DNA follows: TGTGCCAGTAACCAGGGACTTGGGGGTGAGCAGTTCTTC. It yields the protein CASNQGLGGEQFF. The variable domain in full, with the rest retrieved from reference TRBV19 and TRBJ2-1, is DGGITQSPKYLFRKEGQNVTLSCEQNLNHDAMYWYRQDPGQGLRLIYYSQIVNDFQKGDIAEGYSVSREKKESFPLTVTSAQKNPTAFYLCASNQGLGGEQFFGPGTRLTVL.

V gene TRBV5-1 combines with J gene TRBJ1-1, with D perhaps matching TRBD1 (5 bases). Germline V lookup: CDR1 SGHRS, CDR2 YFSETQ. CDR3 length equals 14 residues. With 0 bases removed from V and 0 bases from J, the gap between germline ends came to 6 bases. CDR3 bases: TGCGCCAGCAGCTTGGAAGGGGTGAACACTGAAGCTTTCTTT. It encodes CASSLEGVNTEAFF.

V and J are TRBV29-1 and TRBJ1-1; D not resolved. V was clipped by 7 bases and J by 3 bases, with 12 bases between them. Germline V gives CDR1 SQVTM, CDR2 ANQGSEA. The CDR3 covers 12 residues. CDR3 DNA: TGCAGCGCCGACAAGGCCTACACTGAAGCTTTCTTT. Protein sequence: CSADKAYTEAFF.

The chain is built from TRBV2 and TRBJ2-3, with D possibly being TRBD2 (5 bases). CDR1 SNHLY and CDR2 FYNNEI come from the germline V gene. V dropped 6 bases and J dropped 1 base, with 14 bases sitting between them. This CDR3 is built from 15 residues. The CDR3 protein is CASRREGSGTDTQYF. For the CDR3, the DNA is TGTGCCAGCAGGAGGGAAGGTAGCGGCACAGATACGCAGTATTTT.

The chain is built from TRBV6-5 and TRBJ2-5, with TRBD1 identical over 9 bases. V gave up 9 bases and J gave up 5 bases; unmatched junction bases: 13. The germline gives CDR1 MNHEY, CDR2 SVGAGI. The CDR3 sequence is 15 residues long. The CDR3 DNA is TGTGCCAGTAGGGGAACAGGGGGCGCGGGTGAGACCCAGTACTTC. Translated: CASRGTGGAGETQYF.

This clone was seen only a few times. This chain joins TRBV29-1 and TRBJ2-2; unclear D gene. The CDR3 length is 12 residues. V dropped 7 bases and J dropped 6 bases, with 12 bases sitting between them. Germline V gene lookup returns CDR1 SQVTM and CDR2 ANQGSEA. This chain's CDR3 is CSDKGLAGELFF. CDR3 sequence (DNA): TGCAGCGACAAGGGCCTTGCCGGGGAGCTGTTTTTT.